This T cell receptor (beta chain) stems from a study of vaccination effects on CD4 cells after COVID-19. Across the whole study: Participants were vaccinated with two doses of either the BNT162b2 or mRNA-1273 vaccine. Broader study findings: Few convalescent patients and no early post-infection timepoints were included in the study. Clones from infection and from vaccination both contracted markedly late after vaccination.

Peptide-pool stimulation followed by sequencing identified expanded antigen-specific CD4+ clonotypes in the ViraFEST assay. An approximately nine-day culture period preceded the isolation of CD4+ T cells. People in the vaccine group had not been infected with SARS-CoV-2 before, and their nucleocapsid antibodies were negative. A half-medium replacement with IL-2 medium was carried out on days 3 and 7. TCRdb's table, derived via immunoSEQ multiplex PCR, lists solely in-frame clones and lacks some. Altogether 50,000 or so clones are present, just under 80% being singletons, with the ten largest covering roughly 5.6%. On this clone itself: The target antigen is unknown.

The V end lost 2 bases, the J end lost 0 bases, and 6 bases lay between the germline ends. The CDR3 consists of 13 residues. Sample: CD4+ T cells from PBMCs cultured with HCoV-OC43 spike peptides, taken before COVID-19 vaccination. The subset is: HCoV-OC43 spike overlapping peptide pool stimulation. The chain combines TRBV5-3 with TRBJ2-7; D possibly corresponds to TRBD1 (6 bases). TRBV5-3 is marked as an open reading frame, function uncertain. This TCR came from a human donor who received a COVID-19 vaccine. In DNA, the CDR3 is TGTGCCAGAAGCTTCAGGGGCTCCTACGAGCAGTACGTC. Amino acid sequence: CARSFRGSYEQYV.